Described below is a single T cell receptor (beta chain) sequence and its context. Its target is not known. Repertoires were generated with immunoSEQ multiplex PCR, while TCRdb's copy carries only in-frame clones and drops some. The profile shows around 99,000 clones, roughly 86% of them singletons. Unmatched junction bases numbered 8, after V lost 4 bases and J lost 10 bases. This CDR3 is built from 14 residues. Per germline, CDR1 SGHTA and CDR2 FQGNSA. The record originates from a study of T cell responses to AZD1222 COVID-19 vaccine. Study results and limitations: Mostly white British, mostly female donors; authors suggested clonal diversity may be underestimated. Just a handful of people given AZD1222 tested seropositive at baseline.

The rearrangement links TRBV7-2 to TRBJ2-1, with 9 bases fitting TRBD1. The sequence was collected from an adult in good health. The sample here was peripheral blood, taken on day 0 of MenACWY control vaccination. The DNA for the CDR3 is TGTGCCAGCAGCTCGAACAGGGGGCTTGGGGAGCAGTTCTTC. Its translation is CASSSNRGLGEQFF.